This is a list of T cell receptor beta chains from one sample in a study of cytomegalovirus exposure and HLA in healthy donors. The table came from immunoSEQ multiplex PCR; TCRdb's copy has only in-frame clones and leaves some out. The sample gives about 180,000 clones, around three quarters of which show up once; approximately 0.69% is in the top ten. The sample comprised PBMCs. Source of these receptors: a woman aged 35 to 49 in good health and CMV-seronegative. Each CDR3 is given with its conserved first and last residue.

v_call: TRBV25-1; j_call: TRBJ2-7; cdr3_aa: CASSALAGRYEQYF
v_call: TRBV28; j_call: TRBJ1-1; cdr3_aa: CATTVGTEAFF
v_call: TRBV7-6; j_call: TRBJ2-1; cdr3_aa: CASSSPSEYEQFF
v_call: TRBV7-7; j_call: TRBJ2-5; cdr3_aa: CASSSLSGTNQETQYF
v_call: TRBV4-1; j_call: TRBJ1-1; cdr3_aa: CASSQLRAGTGYAEAFF
v_call: TRBV30; j_call: TRBJ1-4; cdr3_aa: CAWTHRGNEKLFF
v_call: TRBV4-2; j_call: TRBJ2-1; cdr3_aa: CASSQGTSGGSPDEQFF
v_call: TRBV5-1; j_call: .; cdr3_aa: CASSLEPQGAYEQYF
v_call: TRBV28; j_call: TRBJ2-7; cdr3_aa: CASSLGSGNSYEQYF
v_call: TRBV11-2; j_call: TRBJ2-3; cdr3_aa: CASSLQSGSGDTQYF
v_call: TRBV18; j_call: TRBJ1-1; cdr3_aa: CASSPLGRVSAEAFF
v_call: TRBV5-1; j_call: TRBJ2-3; cdr3_aa: CASSSLLAGGADTQYF
v_call: TRBV6-6; j_call: TRBJ1-1; cdr3_aa: CASNPFRATEAFF
v_call: TRBV2; j_call: TRBJ2-1; cdr3_aa: CASSEAGGQFGEQFF
v_call: TRBV5-1; j_call: TRBJ2-1; cdr3_aa: CASSFTGTGEQFF
v_call: TRBV30; j_call: TRBJ2-3; cdr3_aa: CAWGSGQGQDTQYF
v_call: TRBV19; j_call: TRBJ2-3; cdr3_aa: CASNLLAGGTDTQYF
v_call: TRBV7-8; j_call: TRBJ2-7; cdr3_aa: CASSLRGAYEQYF
v_call: TRBV30; j_call: TRBJ2-7; cdr3_aa: CAWSAGGFYEQYF
v_call: TRBV9; j_call: TRBJ2-3; cdr3_aa: CASSAGQLPSTDTQYF
v_call: TRBV7-3; j_call: TRBJ2-1; cdr3_aa: CASSLLGGTSGRLDNEQFF
v_call: TRBV19; j_call: TRBJ1-3; cdr3_aa: CATTESPGRNTIYF
v_call: TRBV18; j_call: TRBJ1-2; cdr3_aa: CASSPRTGGDGYTF
v_call: TRBV5-3; j_call: TRBJ2-5; cdr3_aa: CARSLRYKETQYF
v_call: TRBV2; j_call: TRBJ2-1; cdr3_aa: CASRYGLAAYNEQFF
v_call: TRBV9; j_call: TRBJ2-3; cdr3_aa: CASSVGTTNTDTQYF
v_call: TRBV6-1; j_call: TRBJ2-1; cdr3_aa: CASSEGDGGAHEQFF
v_call: TRBV7-8; j_call: TRBJ1-2; cdr3_aa: CASSLVSGYGYTF
v_call: TRBV19; j_call: TRBJ1-2; cdr3_aa: CASRMAANYGYTF